The T cell receptor beta chain under discussion was sequenced for a study of shared clonotypes between healthy human individuals. Study overall: The donor pool was made up of a couple of women and a few men aged 18 to 49. Findings and caveats of the study: When naive CD4 clonotypes were compared across a few donors, around 5% were shared.

V lost 8 bases and J lost 1, with 8 bases in between. The CDR3 is 13 residues long. Germline loops: CDR1 MNHEY, CDR2 SMNVEV (reference sequence). Some 30,000 T cell genomes (around 190 ng DNA) went into each sorted-subset replicate. This table comes from immunoSEQ multiplex PCR, and its TCRdb copy is limited to in-frame clones, with some not included. The data hold under 600,000 clones, with 95% to 98% observed a single time. On this clone itself: The antigen is not known.

The naive CD8 fraction comprised CD45RO-negative cells positively selected for CCR7 and excluded terminally differentiated effector memory CD45RA+ cells. Donors comprised only Caucasian adults living in Nashville, Tennessee. The V gene is TRBV27, the J gene TRBJ1-4; weak D call: TRBD1 (5 bases). This receptor was obtained from a man aged 30-40 years in good health. The source material was naive CD8+ T cells sorted from blood. CDR3 nucleotides: TGTGCCAGCGGGGGGGAAACTAATGAAAAACTGTTTTTT. Amino acid sequence: CASGGETNEKLFF.